The text below deals with one TCR beta chain. The data originate from a study of OX40 agonist ivuxolimab in advanced cancers. Repertoires were generated with immunoSEQ multiplex PCR, while TCRdb's copy carries only in-frame clones and drops some. The table includes fewer than 85,000 clones, around 73% detected once. The CDR3 covers 14 residues. CDR1 is MNHEY and CDR2 is SVGAGI in the germline V gene. V shed 5 bases and J 4 bases; nucleotides not matched to a gene: 6. The clonotype comes from an adult with an advanced solid tumor such as melanoma, head and neck, liver or kidney cancer. V usage is TRBV6-5 and J usage is TRBJ1-1; 8 bases fit TRBD1. Sequencing was performed on CD4+ or CD8+ T cells sorted from blood, taken in a trial of the OX40 agonist ivuxolimab. For the CDR3, the DNA is TGTGCCAGCAGTCACCAGGGGGCCTCCACTGAAGCTTTCTTT. Protein sequence: CASSHQGASTEAFF.